What follows are 10 T cell receptor beta chains derived from one specimen sequenced in a study of T cell responses to AZD1222 COVID-19 vaccine. The method was immunoSEQ multiplex PCR; TCRdb's version includes in-frame clones alone and lacks a portion of them. The sample carries 100,000 to 120,000 clones, 88% recorded once. The sequencing used peripheral blood, collected on day 0 of AZD1222 vaccination. These receptors all come from an adult in good health.

The CDR3 spells CASSLDLVVPGTSGPYEQYF. The CDR3 DNA follows: TGCGCCAGCAGCTTGGACCTAGTAGTTCCCGGGACTAGCGGTCCCTACGAGCAGTACTTC. The genes are TRBV5-1 and TRBJ2-7; the match to TRBD2 covers 11 bases. This CDR3 is 20 amino acids long. Per germline, CDR1 SGHRS and CDR2 YFSETQ. V was clipped by 0 bases and J by 2 bases; unmatched bases: 16.

The rearrangement uses TRBV29-1 and TRBJ2-1; no firm D call. CDR3 length: 15 amino acids. Germline V gene sequence: CDR1 SQVTM, CDR2 ANQGSEA. Trimming shortened V by 4 bases and J by 5 bases, and 18 bases separated the two germline ends. In DNA form, the CDR3 reads TGCAGCGTTGGCCGGCCGTATTCGCCAAACAATGAGCAGTTCTTC. It encodes CSVGRPYSPNNEQFF.

V gene TRBV6-2 or TRBV6-3 combines with J gene TRBJ2-2, with 8 bases fitting TRBD2. The ends lost 5 bases at V and 5 bases at J; junction bases unmatched: 13. Germline V CDR1 and CDR2: MNHEY, SVGEGT. CDR3 length equals 17 residues. The CDR3 is CASSLFGREGLTGELFF. As DNA, the CDR3 is TGTGCCAGCAGTCTCTTCGGGAGGGAGGGCCTGACCGGGGAGCTGTTTTTT.

The chain has TRBV30 and TRBJ2-5, with 12 bases aligning to TRBD2. Germline V gene data show CDR1 as GTSNPN and CDR2 as SVGIG (reference sequence). CDR3 size: 16 residues. V trimming: 3 bases; J trimming: 6 bases; junction bases outside the gene matches: 11. CDR3 sequence (DNA): TGTGCCTGGAGCACAACGGCGACTAGCGGGAGAAAGACCCAGTACTTC. Amino acids: CAWSTTATSGRKTQYF.

This chain joins TRBV29-1 and TRBJ1-2; D not certain. Germline V gives CDR1 SQVTM, CDR2 ANQGSEA. The length of the CDR3 is 13 residues. V was cut by 0 bases and J by 8 bases, with 13 bases left in between. Written as DNA, the CDR3 is TGCAGCGTTGAAGAGCGAGGGCTTCGAGGCTACACCTTC. Amino acids: CSVEERGLRGYTF.

The V gene is TRBV7-9, the J gene TRBJ2-5; D is unresolved. The germline gives CDR1 SEHNR, CDR2 FQNEAQ (reference sequence). The CDR3 length is 13 residues. V was clipped by 0 bases and J by 5 bases, with 7 bases between them. CDR3 protein: CASSLAGIETQYF. CDR3 bases: TGTGCCAGCAGCTTAGCAGGTATCGAGACCCAGTACTTC.

The rearrangement links TRBV4-1 to TRBJ2-7, with D perhaps TRBD2 (5 bases). This CDR3 is 10 amino acids long. The germline CDR1 and CDR2 sequences are MGHRA and YSYEKL. V was trimmed by 8 bases and J by 3 bases, leaving 5 bases between them. For the CDR3, the DNA is TGCGCCAGCGGACTCTACGAGCAGTACTTC. It encodes CASGLYEQYF.

This clone was recorded a few times. V gene TRBV5-1 combines with J gene TRBJ2-3; possibly TRBD2 for D (5 bases). The germline V gene has CDR1 SGHRS and CDR2 YFSETQ. With 0 bases removed from V and 2 bases from J, the gap between germline ends came to 10 bases. CDR3 length equals 15 residues. The CDR3 nucleotides read TGCGCCAGCAGCTTGGCGCTGAGGGTCACAGATACGCAGTATTTT. Amino acids: CASSLALRVTDTQYF.

The rearrangement joins TRBV20-1 to TRBJ2-5; 9 bases are shared with TRBD2. The germline V gene encodes CDR1 DFQATT and CDR2 SNEGSKA (reference sequence). V gave up 3 bases and J gave up 0 bases; unmatched junction bases: 11. This CDR3 region has 17 residues. The CDR3 DNA reads as TGCAGTGCTAGTGTATGGACTAGCGAGGACTACCAAGAGACCCAGTACTTC. Translating gives CSASVWTSEDYQETQYF.

The chain employs TRBV7-3 and TRBJ2-7, with D perhaps TRBD2 (7 bases). This CDR3 spans 16 amino acids. The V gene's germline CDR1 is SGHTA and CDR2 FQGTGA. Trimming shortened V by 5 bases and J by 1 base, and 18 bases separated the two germline ends. CDR3 residues: CASSPEGGRPSYEQYF. The CDR3 DNA reads as TGTGCCAGCAGCCCGGAGGGGGGGCGGCCTTCCTACGAGCAGTACTTC.